The clone carrying this T cell receptor (beta chain) was recorded a few times. Its specificity is unknown. This sample is drawn from a study of cytomegalovirus exposure and HLA in healthy donors. Turning to the study itself: Among several hundred genotyped donors, around 80% fell in the Caucasian-associated ancestry cluster. Broader study findings: In a later analysis, specific HLA alleles were associated with 15,000 to 20,000 TCR beta sequences at a 0.05 false discovery rate. The study listed 164 cytomegalovirus-associated TCR beta chains.

Primers included in the PCR were 60 Vbeta and 13 Jbeta primers. Libraries were prepared by immunoSEQ multiplex PCR; TCRdb keeps only in-frame clonotypes and omits some of them. The repertoire holds some 110,000 clones, with 60% to 85% as singletons. The specimen sequenced was PBMCs. The receptor's source is a woman between 40 and 50 years old in good health and CMV-seropositive.

CDR3: CASSQSRGGLAGFEQFF. The CDR3 DNA reads TGTGCCAGCAGCCAATCTCGGGGGGGACTAGCGGGCTTTGAGCAGTTCTTC. The V call is TRBV4-2, the J call TRBJ2-1; 12 bases map to TRBD2. The V gene's germline CDR1 is LGHNA and CDR2 YNFKEQ. V dropped 2 bases and J dropped 9; count of bases not matched to a gene: 11. This CDR3 region has 17 residues.